This TCR beta chain was recovered during a study of control samples from healthy donors and cancer patients. TCRdb keeps only in-frame clones here, not all; method: immunoSEQ multiplex PCR. The sample records some 140,000 clones, 70% to 90% being singletons. Germline values: CDR1 LGHDT, CDR2 YNNKEL (reference sequence). This CDR3 region has 14 residues. Trimming removed 0 bases from V and 11 bases from J; junction bases left unmatched: 9. The chain combines TRBV3-1 (or the pseudogene TRBV3-2) with TRBJ2-5, with 7 bases aligning to TRBD1. The TCR originated in a woman aged 30 to 39 in good health. Sequenced sample: blood. The CDR3, as DNA: TGTGCCAGCAGCCAAGATGGGGCAGGGGGTGTGCAGTACTTC. Protein: CASSQDGAGGVQYF.